Listed below are T cell receptor beta chains from one sample, sequenced in a study of T-cell reconstitution after alpha-beta-depleted transplantation in children. TCRdb passed the PCR reads through MiXCR, listing each CDR3 protein once. Altogether about 440,000 distinct CDR3 sequences are present, over 40% being singletons, with the ten largest covering under 35%. Sequencing used PBMCs, obtained before TCRalphabeta/CD19-depleted stem cell transplant. The receptors were gathered from a girl aged 2-10 years with aplastic anemia, due to receive a stem cell transplant. The CDR3 runs from the conserved cysteine through the conserved F or W. The D gene is left open where the match is weak.

CDR3 protein	V gene	J gene	D gene
CASSLGGLAGGSEQFF	TRBV5-1	TRBJ2-1	TRBD2
CASSWAPANTGELFF	TRBV5-6	TRBJ2-2	.
CALSSYNEQFF	TRBV30	TRBJ2-1	.
CASSYGGNTEAFF	TRBV6-5	TRBJ1-1	.
CASSLGGIETQYF	TRBV7-3	TRBJ2-5	.
CSAIGAMARAPIAKEGGPGEKLFF	TRBV20-1	TRBJ1-4	.
CASRGLAGSYNEQFF	TRBV5-5	TRBJ2-1	TRBD2
CASSSAWEGRIETQYF	TRBV5-6	TRBJ2-5	TRBD2
CASSLIEGGQGNIQYF	TRBV5-1	TRBJ2-4	TRBD1
CSARSRATKETQYF	TRBV20-1	TRBJ2-5	.
CASSSTGVWDYGYTF	TRBV5-1	TRBJ1-2	TRBD1
CATSDSAWGLADTGELFF	TRBV24-1	TRBJ2-2	TRBD2
CAIGGGPNRTSNQPQHF	TRBV10-3	TRBJ1-5	.
CSARGGRVSSYEQYF	TRBV20-1	TRBJ2-7	.
CASSVPTGSGANVLTF	TRBV2	TRBJ2-6	.
CASSSDGYIQYF	TRBV5-1	TRBJ2-4	.